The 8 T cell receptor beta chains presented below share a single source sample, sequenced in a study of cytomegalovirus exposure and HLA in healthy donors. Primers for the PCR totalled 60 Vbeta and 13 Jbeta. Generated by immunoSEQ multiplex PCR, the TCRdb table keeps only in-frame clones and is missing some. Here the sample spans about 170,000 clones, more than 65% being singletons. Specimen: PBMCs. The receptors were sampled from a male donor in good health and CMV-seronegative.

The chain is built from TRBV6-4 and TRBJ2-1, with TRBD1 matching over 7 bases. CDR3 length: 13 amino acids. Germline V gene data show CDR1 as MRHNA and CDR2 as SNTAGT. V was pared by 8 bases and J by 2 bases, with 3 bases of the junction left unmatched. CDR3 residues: CASRDSTYNEQFF. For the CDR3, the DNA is TGTGCCAGCCGGGACAGTACCTACAATGAGCAGTTCTTC.

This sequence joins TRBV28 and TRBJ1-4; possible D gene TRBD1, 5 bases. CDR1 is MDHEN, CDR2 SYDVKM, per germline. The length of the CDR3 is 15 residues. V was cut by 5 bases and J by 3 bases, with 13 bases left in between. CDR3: CASSLPGSPNEKLFF. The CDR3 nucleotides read TGTGCCAGCAGTCTGCCAGGGTCGCCTAATGAAAAACTGTTTTTT.

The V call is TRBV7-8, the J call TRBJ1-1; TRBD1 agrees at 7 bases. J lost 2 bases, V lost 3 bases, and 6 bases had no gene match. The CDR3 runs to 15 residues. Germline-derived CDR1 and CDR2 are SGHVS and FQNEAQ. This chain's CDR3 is CASSLLRDSNTEAFF. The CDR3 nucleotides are TGTGCCAGCAGCTTGCTGCGGGACAGCAACACTGAAGCTTTCTTT.

The CDR3 coding sequence is TGTGCCAGCAGTAGAGCGGGACAGGCGAATGGCTACACCTTC. This sequence encodes CASSRAGQANGYTF. The J gene is TRBJ1-2, the V gene TRBV6-1; 8 positions match TRBD1. The CDR3 spans 14 residues. Looked up from germline, CDR1 is MNHNS and CDR2 is SASEGT. Trimming removed 5 bases from V and 6 bases from J; junction bases left unmatched: 8.

CDR3 amino acids: CASRDRGYEELFF. CDR3 nucleotides: TGTGCCAGCCGGGACAGGGGGTACGAGGAGCTGTTTTTT. V is TRBV7-3 and J is TRBJ2-2; TRBD1 matches 11 bases. The J segment lost 10 bases and the V segment lost 8 bases, leaving 6 bases of the junction unmatched. The CDR3 runs to 13 residues. The germline V gene encodes CDR1 SGHTA and CDR2 FQGTGA. Full variable domain (remainder filled in from reference TRBV7-3 and TRBJ2-2): GAGVSQTPSNKVTEKGKYVELRCDPISGHTALYWYRQSLGQGPEFLIYFQGTGAADDSGLPNDRFFAVRPEGSVSTLKIQRTERGDSAVYLCASRDRGYEELFFGEGSRLTVL.

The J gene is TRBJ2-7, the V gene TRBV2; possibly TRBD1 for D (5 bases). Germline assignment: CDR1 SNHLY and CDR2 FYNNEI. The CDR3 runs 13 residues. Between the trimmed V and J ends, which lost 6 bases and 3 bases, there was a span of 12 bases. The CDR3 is CASRGPLHYEQYF. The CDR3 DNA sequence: TGTGCCAGCAGGGGGCCTTTACACTACGAGCAGTACTTC.

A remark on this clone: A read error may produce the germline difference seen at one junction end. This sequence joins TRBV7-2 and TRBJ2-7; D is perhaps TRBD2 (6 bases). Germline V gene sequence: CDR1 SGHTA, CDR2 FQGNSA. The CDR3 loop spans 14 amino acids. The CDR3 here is CASSLEGVRGNSLF. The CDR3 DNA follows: TGTGCCAGCAGCTTAGAAGGGGTTCGCGGGAACTCCCTATTC.

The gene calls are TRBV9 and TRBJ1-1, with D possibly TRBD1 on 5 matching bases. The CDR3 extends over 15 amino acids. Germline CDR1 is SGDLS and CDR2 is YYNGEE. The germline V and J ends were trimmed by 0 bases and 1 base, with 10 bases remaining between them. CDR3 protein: CASSVGTSPNTEAFF. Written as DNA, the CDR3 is TGTGCCAGCAGCGTAGGGACATCTCCGAACACTGAAGCTTTCTTT. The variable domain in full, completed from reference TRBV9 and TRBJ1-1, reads DSGVTQTPKHLITATGQRVTLRCSPRSGDLSVYWYQQSLDQGLQFLIQYYNGEERAKGNILERFSAQQFPDLHSELNLSSLELGDSALYFCASSVGTSPNTEAFFGQGTRLTVV.